This T cell receptor (beta chain) came from a study of T-cell memory formation after mild COVID-19. Study-wide results and caveats: Pre-infection memory already had some responding clones, implying cross-reactive memory joined.

Concerning this clonotype: Its antigen is currently unknown.

With V trimmed by 1 base and J by 6 bases, 8 bases remained unmatched. CDR1 MGHRA and CDR2 YSYEKL come from the germline V gene. There are 17 residues in the CDR3. In TCRdb, the 5' RACE reads were re-called with MiXCR into one record per CDR3 protein. The sample yields 350,000 to 500,000 distinct CDR3 sequences, approximately 20% seen once. The chain uses TRBV4-1 and TRBJ2-1; 11 bases fit TRBD2. The clonotype comes from an adult woman who had mild COVID-19 (a few samples of this study predate the infection). Cell type and time point are not known. Source material: PBMCs or a T cell subset sorted from them (not recorded which). The DNA of the CDR3 is TGCGCCAGCAGCCAAGCTCCACTAGCGGGGGACGCCAATGAGCAGTTCTTC. Its protein is CASSQAPLAGDANEQFF.